A selection of T cell receptor beta chains follows, all from one sample in a study of human T cells and chemical hapten exposure. From the RACE reads, TCRdb called clonotypes with MiXCR, one entry per CDR3 protein. The sample lists approximately 68,000 distinct CDR3 sequences, over 6.5% occurring once. Sequences were derived from whole blood, sampled in connection with sensitization to the hapten diphenylcyclopropenone (DPC). The receptors originated from a woman aged 45-65 years with alopecia areata. Some clones in this sample may be carry-over from other donors' samples. Both conserved end residues are part of each CDR3. D genes are given only for firm matches. Clone size appears in some rows only: once, few, many, or a class for an expanded clone.

CASSLAASGNYEQYF TGCGCCAGCAGCTTGGCAGCTAGCGGGAATTACGAGCAGTACTTC - TRBJ2-7 TRBV5-1 TRBD2
CASTMGSNQPQHF TGTGCCAGCACCATGGGGAGCAATCAGCCCCAGCATTTT few TRBJ1-5 TRBV5-6 -
CAWSPGTGGEVDTQYF TGTGCCTGGAGTCCCGGGACAGGGGGCGAAGTAGATACGCAGTATTTT few TRBJ2-3 TRBV30 TRBD1
CASSQALAGVTDTQYF TGCGCCAGCAGCCAAGCCCTAGCGGGAGTTACAGATACGCAGTATTTT few TRBJ2-3 TRBV4-3 TRBD2
CSVDWENTGELFF TGCAGCGTTGATTGGGAGAACACCGGGGAGCTGTTTTTT - TRBJ2-2 TRBV29-1 -
CASSLRTSGTDTQYF TGTGCCAGCAGCTTACGGACTAGCGGCACAGATACGCAGTATTTT - TRBJ2-3 TRBV7-2 TRBD2
CASSTIRGYTF TGTGCCAGTAGTACGATCCGTGGCTACACCTTC - TRBJ1-2 TRBV19 -
CASRAGLNQPQHF TGTGCCAGCAGGGCAGGGCTGAATCAGCCCCAGCATTTT few TRBJ1-5 TRBV6-6 -
CSASPGQGHTF TGCAGTGCTAGCCCCGGCCAGGGCCACACCTTC few TRBJ1-2 TRBV20-1 -
CASSPGTRGTGELFF TGTGCCAGTAGTCCCGGGACCCGGGGGACCGGGGAGCTGTTTTTT - TRBJ2-2 TRBV19 -
CADEGITDTQYF TGTGCCGACGAGGGGATCACAGATACGCAGTATTTT many TRBJ2-3 TRBV2 -
CASSPNSGISNQPQHF TGTGCCAGCTCACCAAATTCAGGGATAAGCAATCAGCCCCAGCATTTT few TRBJ1-5 TRBV18 -
CASSLSDRGEGGYTF TGTGCCAGCAGTTTATCGGACAGGGGAGAAGGTGGCTACACCTTC many TRBJ1-2 TRBV28 TRBD1
CSGTVNTEAFF TGCAGCGGGACAGTGAACACTGAAGCTTTCTTT many TRBJ1-1 TRBV29-1 -
CASSQLGLGTGPTDNEQFF TGCGCCAGCAGCCAACTGGGTTTAGGCACAGGGCCTACGGACAATGAGCAGTTCTTC few TRBJ2-1 TRBV4-1 -
CSARPGQAAYEQYF TGCAGTGCTCGACCGGGACAGGCAGCCTACGAGCAGTACTTC - TRBJ2-7 TRBV20-1 TRBD1
CASREGANTEAFF TGTGCCAGCCGTGAGGGGGCGAACACTGAAGCTTTCTTT many TRBJ1-1 TRBV6-1 TRBD1
CASSQAGDRGETQYF TGCGCCAGCAGCCAGGCAGGGGATAGGGGAGAGACCCAGTACTTC few TRBJ2-5 TRBV4-1 -
CSVTPGINTGELFF TGCAGCGTCACCCCAGGGATTAACACCGGGGAGCTGTTTTTT - TRBJ2-2 TRBV29-1 -
CASSLATWRELETQYF TGTGCCAGCAGTTTAGCCACCTGGCGGGAGCTAGAGACCCAGTACTTC many TRBJ2-5 TRBV28 TRBD2
CSVVRGTTEAFF TGCAGCGTTGTGCGGGGGACCACTGAAGCTTTCTTT many TRBJ1-1 TRBV29-1 -
CASSPQGLLAKNIQYF TGTGCCAGCTCACCACAGGGGCTATTAGCCAAAAACATTCAGTACTTC - TRBJ2-4 TRBV18 -
CASRRSGTSEEQYF TGTGCCAGCAGGCGATCCGGGACTAGCGAAGAGCAGTACTTC - TRBJ2-7 TRBV12-3/TRBV12-4 TRBD2